Following are 6 T cell receptor beta chains from one sample sequenced in a study of PD-L1 blockade in urothelial cancer. Time point described: pretreatment peripheral blood. The assay was immunoSEQ multiplex PCR, and TCRdb's table has in-frame clones only and misses some. The repertoire holds some 50,000 clones, with roughly 89% as singletons. The sequences come from PBMCs, collected around atezolizumab (anti-PD-L1) treatment. These receptors all come from an older woman with urothelial cancer.

This rearrangement joins TRBV28 to TRBJ2-2; TRBD2 matches at 13 bases. Germline CDR1 reads MDHEN; CDR2 reads SYDVKM. The CDR3 extends over 17 amino acids. V was pared by 6 bases and J by 3 bases, with 7 bases of the junction left unmatched. The CDR3 region has the DNA TGTGCCAGCAGGCCCGCGGGACTAGCGGGGTACACCGGGGAGCTGTTTTTT. Translated: CASRPAGLAGYTGELFF.

V gene TRBV6-5 combines with J gene TRBJ1-5; TRBD1 might be the D (6 bases). V lost 6 bases and J 3 bases, leaving 12 bases between the germline ends. The CDR3 has 14 residues. Germline-derived CDR1 and CDR2 are MNHEY and SVGAGI. CDR3 protein: CASSNGQFNQPQHF. The CDR3, as DNA: TGTGCCAGCAGCAATGGACAGTTCAATCAGCCCCAGCATTTT.

This clone has only one observation. The chain joins TRBV7-2 to TRBJ2-3; TRBD2 agrees at 9 bases. This CDR3 contains 19 residues. Per the germline V gene, CDR1 is SGHTA and CDR2 is FQGNSA. The trim removed 5 bases at V and 1 base at J, leaving 16 bases unmatched. The CDR3 bases are TGTGCCAGCAGCATTTATGGGCTAGCGGGAAGGCAAGGCACAGATACGCAGTATTTT. Translated, it gives CASSIYGLAGRQGTDTQYF.

The V gene is TRBV11-1, the J gene TRBJ1-2; D may be TRBD1 (6 bases). The CDR3 is 15 residues long. Germline V gene lookup returns CDR1 SGHAT and CDR2 FQDESV (reference sequence). Trimming took 2 bases from V and 8 from J, leaving 18 bases between them. The CDR3 is CASSLTDRKSGGYTF. DNA of the CDR3: TGTGCCAGCAGCTTAACCGACAGGAAAAGTGGGGGCTACACCTTC.

This rearrangement joins TRBV29-1 to TRBJ2-7; TRBD1 matches 8 bases. The CDR3 sequence is 14 residues long. J lost 2 bases, V lost 1 base, and 4 bases had no gene match. In germline, CDR1 is SQVTM, CDR2 ANQGSEA. DNA of the CDR3: TGCAGCGTTGAAGTTTGGGACAGGCCCTACGAGCAGTACTTC. This encodes CSVEVWDRPYEQYF.

The chain joins TRBV10-1 to TRBJ2-7; D is perhaps TRBD2 (5 bases). There are 14 residues in the CDR3. From germline, CDR1 is WNHNN and CDR2 SYGVQD (reference sequence). V lost 0 bases to trimming and J lost 4 bases, with 10 bases between them. The CDR3 sequence: CASSESAREYEQYF. The CDR3 DNA follows: TGCGCCAGCAGTGAGTCTGCTAGGGAGTACGAGCAGTACTTC.